This TCR beta chain stems from a study of beta chain features in type 1 diabetes. Study results and caveats: There was a moderate but significant shortening of TCRB CDR3s in all four CD4+ subsets of Type 1 diabetes patients.

As every portion of the isolated RNA was reverse transcribed, the sequencing read expressed TCRB transcripts. About 3.57 million reads were obtained on average from naive, central memory and regulatory T cell samples. Assay: immunoSEQ multiplex PCR; the TCRdb copy retains only in-frame clones and omits some. The table has more than 110,000 clones, less than 9% seen once. Sorted populations all exceeded 95% purity. The germline gives CDR1 SSHAT, CDR2 FNYEAQ (reference sequence). The length of the CDR3 is 13 residues. This clone was counted between two and nine times. Its specificity is not known. Sequencing was carried out using central memory CD4+ T cells from blood. The receptor was isolated from a woman aged 25-40 years in good health. The V call is TRBV7-7, the J call TRBJ2-3; TRBD2 aligns across 7 bases. CDR3 sequence reads: CALGSGNTDTQYF. The CDR3 DNA reads as TGTGCTCTGGGCAGCGGGAACACAGATACGCAGTATTTT.